The rows below give T cell receptor beta chains drawn from one sample of a study of CXCR3 chemokines and chemotherapy response in bladder cancer. TCRdb recomputed calls from the PCR reads with MiXCR, one row per CDR3 protein. The repertoire has about 8,100 distinct CDR3 sequences, around 12% of them found once; the top ten carry 15% to 20%. The specimen was collected from a patient whose treatment included neoadjuvant chemotherapy. All receptors come from a human donor with bladder cancer that responded to neoadjuvant chemotherapy. Each CDR3 is given without its conserved first and last residue.

>TRBJ2-7|TRBV12-3/TRBV12-4
ASSWTGGSYEQY
>TRBJ2-3|TRBV4-1
ASSQGVTGAGDTQY
>TRBJ2-5|TRBV29-1
SVEGQIQETQY
>TRBJ2-7|TRBV7-2
ASSLGAYEQY
>TRBJ2-7|TRBV5-6
ASSGTGTVLGQY
>TRBJ1-6|TRBV19
ASSILGQGRALH
>TRBJ2-1|TRBV13
ASGLAGGHGEQF
>TRBJ2-1|TRBV19
ASSRSQARLSNEQF
>TRBJ1-5|TRBV10-3
AISPAGAQPQH
>TRBJ1-3|TRBV19
ARKIHRVRSSGNTIY
>TRBJ2-7|TRBV5-4
ASSLEGGASYEQY
>TRBJ1-2|TRBV27
ASSLSIVGGYT
>TRBJ2-4|TRBV18
ASSSGGLAKNIQY
>TRBJ2-3|TRBV29-1
SVDALAGSTDTQY
>TRBJ2-7|TRBV7-9
ASSLPGQGYEQY
>TRBJ2-3|TRBV6-5
ASRGTGFLTDTQY
>TRBJ1-2|TRBV12-3/TRBV12-4
ASTPSSGAFNYGYT
>TRBJ2-3|TRBV7-9
ASSPPPLAGGHTQY
>TRBJ1-5|TRBV19
ASSASWRDQPQH
>TRBJ1-5|TRBV19
ASSSNGQGNQPQH
>TRBJ1-6|TRBV10-3
AISENYEASPLH
>TRBJ2-7|TRBV29-1
SVRGTLSYEQY
>TRBJ2-1|TRBV20-1
SASRGGAAEQF
>TRBJ2-2|TRBV6-1
ANQFPAGELF
>TRBJ2-6|TRBV12-5
ASGSQGQGASGANVLT
>TRBJ2-3|TRBV11-2
ASSLWKDTQY
>TRBJ1-1|TRBV27
ASSWGQDPRHTEAF
>TRBJ1-1|TRBV18
ASSPEGALGTEAF
>TRBJ2-7|TRBV19
ASSTGAGAYEQY
>TRBJ2-7|TRBV29-1
SVVSRGGSYEQY